These 27 T cell receptor beta chains were all obtained from the same sample, sequenced in a study of a mutant IDH1 vaccine in newly diagnosed glioma. Profiling relied on immunoSEQ multiplex PCR, and the TCRdb table lists in-frame clones only, not all of them. This table holds 35,000 to 50,000 clones, approximately 90% found once. For these TCRs, the target antigens are not known. Time point described: week 23, last vaccination. In every dose of vaccine, 300 ug of mutant IDH1 20-mer peptide was given alongside topical imiquimod. This material consisted of PBMCs, taken from a glioma patient whose treatment included an IDH1 peptide vaccine. Receptors were obtained from a man aged 45 to 65 with glioma.

This chain connects TRBV6-6 to TRBJ1-5; D is unclear. Germline V lookup: CDR1 MNHNY, CDR2 SVGAGI (reference sequence). V lost 3 bases, J lost 4 bases, and 10 bases lay in between. The CDR3 has 14 residues. CDR3 DNA sequence: TGTGCCAGCAGTTATGTTGGGGTAAATCAGCCCCAGCATTTT. Protein product: CASSYVGVNQPQHF.

This clone was seen a single time. The V and J genes are TRBV2 and TRBJ1-1, with no clear D. V was clipped by 1 base and J by 0 bases, with 9 bases between them. Germline V gene sequence: CDR1 SNHLY, CDR2 FYNNEI. This CDR3 is built from 15 residues. CDR3 sequence (DNA): TGTGCCAGCAGTGAAGTCGATTTGTTGAACACTGAAGCTTTCTTT. Amino acids: CASSEVDLLNTEAFF.

CDR3 sequence: CASSPWGETQYF. The CDR3 DNA sequence: TGTGCCAGCAGCCCCTGGGGGGAGACCCAGTACTTC. V and J are TRBV14 and TRBJ2-5; D may match TRBD1 or TRBD2 (5 bases each). CDR3 length: 12 amino acids. Germline CDR1 is SGHDN and CDR2 is FVKESK. Trimming pared 4 bases from V and 5 bases from J, leaving 8 bases between.

The gene calls are TRBV30 and TRBJ2-1; TRBD2 aligns across 12 bases. Looked up from germline, CDR1 is GTSNPN and CDR2 is SVGIG (reference sequence). V was pared by 3 bases and J by 7 bases, with 10 bases of the junction left unmatched. This CDR3 has 16 residues. CDR3 nucleotide sequence: TGTGCCTGGAGCCCCTCGACTAGCGGGAGATGGAATGAGCAGTTCTTC. Translation: CAWSPSTSGRWNEQFF. The full variable domain, with the rest looked up from reference TRBV30 and TRBJ2-1, is SQTIHQWPATLVQPVGSPLSLECTVEGTSNPNLYWYRQAAGRGLQLLFYSVGIGQISSEVPQNLSASRPQDRQFILSSKKLLLSDSGFYLCAWSPSTSGRWNEQFFGPGTRLTVL.

The gene calls are TRBV27 and TRBJ1-1; 8 nucleotides agree with TRBD1. Germline CDR1 and CDR2: MNHEY and SMNVEV (reference sequence). Unmatched junction bases numbered 7, after V lost 5 bases and J lost 5 bases. The CDR3 has 14 amino acids. CDR3 DNA sequence: TGTGCCAGCAGTCTCCGTGGACAGGGAACTGAAGCTTTCTTT. It specifies CASSLRGQGTEAFF.

The rearrangement joins TRBV28 to TRBJ1-1, with D uncertain. V shed 8 bases and J shed 5 bases, with 12 bases lying between them. The CDR3 length is 12 residues. Germline V gene sequence: CDR1 MDHEN, CDR2 SYDVKM. CDR3 DNA: TGTGCCAGCGTCGGCGGGAAGACTGAAGCTTTCTTT. The encoded protein is CASVGGKTEAFF.

The CDR3 reads CASSFPASGRANRYEQYF. The CDR3 DNA sequence: TGCGCCAGCAGCTTTCCCGCTAGCGGGAGGGCAAACCGCTACGAGCAGTACTTC. This chain joins TRBV5-1 and TRBJ2-5; 12 bases are a match to TRBD2. The J call may be mistaken, given a closer DNA end match to TRBJ2-7. CDR1 is SGHRS and CDR2 is YFSETQ in the germline V gene. CDR3 length: 18 residues.

V usage is TRBV6-4 and J usage is TRBJ2-2, with no clear D. Germline CDR1 is MRHNA and CDR2 is SNTAGT. V gave up 3 bases and J gave up 6 bases, with 8 bases separating them. CDR3 length equals 13 residues. CDR3 DNA sequence: TGTGCCAGCAGTGAGGAGACGGCCGGGGAGCTGTTTTTT. Translating it yields CASSEETAGELFF.

V and J are TRBV6-1 and TRBJ1-5; tentatively, D is TRBD1 (6 bases). CDR1 MNHNS and CDR2 SASEGT come from the germline V gene. Deletions cut 3 bases from V and 4 bases from J, with 10 bases between. CDR3 length equals 14 residues. CDR3 amino acids: CASSEMDRNQPQHF. In DNA form, the CDR3 reads TGTGCCAGCAGTGAGATGGACAGAAATCAGCCCCAGCATTTT.

V gene TRBV10-2 combines with J gene TRBJ1-2; tentatively, D is TRBD1 (6 bases). Germline-derived CDR1 and CDR2 are WSHSY and SAAADI. The germline V and J ends were trimmed by 3 bases and 4 bases, with 15 bases remaining between them. The CDR3 consists of 15 residues. For the CDR3, the DNA is TGCGCCAGCAGTGATGAGATCGGGGGCCTCTATGGCTACACCTTC. Its translation is CASSDEIGGLYGYTF.

V and J are TRBV29-1 and TRBJ2-7, with a possible D match to TRBD1 (5 bases). The CDR3 is made up of 12 amino acids. CDR1 and CDR2 from the germline V gene are SQVTM and ANQGSEA. Trimming shortened V by 7 bases and J by 8 bases, and 18 bases separated the two germline ends. The CDR3 here is CSGGIGEEKQYF. The CDR3 DNA reads as TGCAGCGGTGGGATAGGGGAAGAAAAGCAGTACTTC.

The chain links TRBV9 to TRBJ2-7, with D possibly being TRBD1 (6 bases). CDR3 size: 13 residues. The germline gives CDR1 SGDLS, CDR2 YYNGEE. V was clipped by 4 bases and J by 10 bases, with 18 bases between them. The CDR3 DNA reads TGTGCCAGCAGCCCAGGACAGCCCCTGGAACAGTACTTC. Translating it yields CASSPGQPLEQYF.

The chain combines TRBV6-4 with TRBJ2-5; D might be TRBD1 (6 bases). The CDR3 is 13 amino acids. The germline V and J ends were trimmed by 8 bases and 5 bases, with 15 bases remaining between them. Germline lookup yields CDR1 MRHNA and CDR2 SNTAGT. The CDR3 loop reads CASSPTGSETQYF. The CDR3 nucleotides are TGTGCCAGCTCCCCTACAGGGTCGGAGACCCAGTACTTC.

This chain connects TRBV27 to TRBJ2-7; the match to TRBD2 covers 11 bases. Losses at the gene ends were 1 base for V and 0 bases for J; bases not matched to a gene: 8. Germline loops: CDR1 MNHEY, CDR2 SMNVEV (reference sequence). The CDR3 loop spans 18 amino acids. CDR3 sequence reads: CASSLYRVAGGSSYEQYF. CDR3 DNA: TGTGCCAGCAGTTTATACAGGGTAGCGGGGGGGAGCTCCTACGAGCAGTACTTC.

The chain carries TRBV19 and TRBJ2-3, with D unresolved. The CDR3 length is 16 residues. The V end was cut by 6 bases, the J end by 2 bases, with 18 bases between. From germline, CDR1 is LNHDA and CDR2 SQIVND (reference sequence). CDR3 protein: CASSQESAFFTDTQYF. The CDR3 region has the DNA TGTGCCAGTAGCCAGGAGTCTGCGTTCTTCACAGATACGCAGTATTTT.

The chain employs TRBV5-1 and TRBJ2-5, with 8 nucleotides matching TRBD2. The CDR3 has 14 amino acids. CDR1 SGHRS and CDR2 YFSETQ come from the germline V gene. J lost 4 bases, V lost 4 bases, and 6 bases had no gene match. CDR3 nucleotides: TGCGCCAGCAGCGCGGGACTAGGAGGAGAGACCCAGTACTTC. Translation gives CASSAGLGGETQYF.

This clone occurred a few times. This chain joins TRBV15 and TRBJ1-2, with TRBD1 identical over 8 bases. The length of the CDR3 is 15 residues. After removal of 0 bases from V and 7 bases from J, the junction contained 7 bases not matched to a gene. Germline assignment: CDR1 LNHNV and CDR2 YYDKDF (reference sequence). The CDR3 loop is CATSRDGRQGLGYTF. DNA for the CDR3: TGTGCCACCAGCAGAGATGGGAGACAGGGGCTTGGCTACACCTTC.

This clone is a singleton in its sample. The chain has TRBV11-2 and TRBJ1-1; D gene uncertain. Germline-derived CDR1 and CDR2 are SGHAT and FQNNGV. V lost 5 bases, J lost 3 bases, and 7 bases lay in between. The CDR3 spans 12 residues. The CDR3 loop reads CASSPTYTEAFF. In nucleotides, the CDR3 is TGTGCCAGCAGCCCGACCTACACTGAAGCTTTCTTT.

This chain joins TRBV4-3 and TRBJ2-2; TRBD1 matches 8 bases. CDR1 and CDR2 (germline): LGHNA, YSLEER. This CDR3 comprises 16 residues. Trimming cost V 3 bases and J 6 bases; bases outside gene matches: 9. The DNA of the CDR3 is TGCGCCAGCAGCCAGACCGACAGGGGTGCTTCCGGGGAGCTGTTTTTT. Its protein product is CASSQTDRGASGELFF.

This clone was seen a single time. V and J are TRBV5-4 and TRBJ2-3, with D possibly being TRBD1 (5 bases). The CDR3 length is 14 residues. Germline V lookup: CDR1 SGHNT, CDR2 YYREEE (reference sequence). Trimming stripped 4 bases from V and 3 bases from J, with 12 bases between. The CDR3 protein is CASSTRTITDTQYF. The CDR3 DNA follows: TGTGCCAGCAGCACCCGGACAATAACAGATACGCAGTATTTT.

CDR3 sequence (DNA): TGTGCCAGCAGCCAGAGACGGTTGCCTAGCAGGACAGATACGCAGTATTTT. It encodes CASSQRRLPSRTDTQYF. The rearrangement links TRBV14 to TRBJ2-3; D might be TRBD2 (5 bases). From germline, CDR1 is SGHDN and CDR2 FVKESK. This CDR3 spans 17 amino acids. V lost 3 bases and J lost 3, with 19 bases in between.

Comments on this clone: Different DNA sequences within this sample yield the same CDR3. This chain uses TRBV4-1 with TRBJ1-5; D is ambiguous. Germline loops: CDR1 MGHRA, CDR2 YSYEKL. The CDR3 is made up of 13 amino acids. With 0 bases removed from V and 7 bases from J, the gap between germline ends came to 7 bases. As DNA, the CDR3 is TGCGCCAGCAGCCAAGATCGCGGGCAGCCCCAGCATTTT. This gives the protein CASSQDRGQPQHF.

The chain uses TRBV5-1 and TRBJ2-7; no clear D gene. The CDR3 spans 14 residues. Germline V gives CDR1 SGHRS, CDR2 YFSETQ. V was shortened by 4 bases and J by 5 bases, with 16 bases between the two germline ends. CDR3 sequence reads: CASSPAIGIHEQYF. CDR3 bases: TGCGCCAGCAGCCCCGCCATAGGGATCCACGAGCAGTACTTC.

This sequence joins TRBV2 and TRBJ1-1, with no clear D. CDR3 length: 15 amino acids. Between the trimmed V and J ends, which lost 1 base and 4 bases, there was a span of 13 bases. The germline V gene has CDR1 SNHLY and CDR2 FYNNEI. In nucleotides, the CDR3 is TGTGCCAGCAGTGAAGATGGGGTCCTGAGCACTGAAGCTTTCTTT. Protein product: CASSEDGVLSTEAFF.

The chain uses TRBV9 and TRBJ2-1; 12 bases match TRBD1. Germline CDR1 SGDLS, CDR2 YYNGEE. The V and J ends lost 0 bases and 4 bases, in that order; junction bases with no gene match: 11. There are 19 residues in the CDR3. CDR3 coding DNA: TGTGCCAGCAGCGTAGCCCATAACCGGGACAGGGGGCCTTACAATGAGCAGTTCTTC. This gives the protein CASSVAHNRDRGPYNEQFF.

This chain connects TRBV6-1 to TRBJ2-7; no firm D call. In germline, CDR1 is MNHNS, CDR2 SASEGT. V was cut by 4 bases and J by 2 bases, with 12 bases left in between. This CDR3 has 14 amino acids. DNA for the CDR3: TGTGCCAGCAGTGTCGGGTATGGGCCCTACGAGCAGTACTTC. Protein: CASSVGYGPYEQYF.

The gene calls are TRBV28 and TRBJ2-3; a possible D gene is TRBD2 (6 bases). Trimming pared 6 bases from V and 0 bases from J, leaving 16 bases between. CDR1 MDHEN and CDR2 SYDVKM come from the germline V gene. The CDR3 contains 16 residues. CDR3 amino acids: CASSPLAYTSTDTQYF. The CDR3, as DNA: TGTGCCAGCAGCCCCCTAGCGTATACGAGCACAGATACGCAGTATTTT. Full variable domain (rest looked up from reference TRBV28 and TRBJ2-3): DVKVTQSSRYLVKRTGEKVFLECVQDMDHENMFWYRQDPGLGLRLIYFSYDVKMKEKGDIPEGYSVSREKKERFSLILESASTNQTSMYLCASSPLAYTSTDTQYFGPGTRLTVL.